The 27 T cell receptor beta chains reported below all come from one sample, sequenced in a study of Ad26.COV2.S vaccination and SARS-CoV-2 variants. Treatment defined: 19 received Ad26.COV2.S at low or high dose, single or two shots; roughly five received placebo; per-sample allocation not given. Sample collection was performed on day 63 after the first vaccine or placebo injection. Assay used: immunoSEQ multiplex PCR; TCRdb lists only in-frame clones, some missing. The sample lists about half a million clones, around 89% seen once, with around 1.8% in the top ten. Sequencing used peripheral blood, obtained in a trial of Ad26.COV2.S vaccine versus placebo. The receptor set was obtained from a person between 18 and 65 years old who received the Ad26.COV2.S COVID-19 vaccine or a placebo.

The chain has TRBV12-3 or TRBV12-4 and TRBJ2-5; no reliable D call. The V end lost 5 bases, the J end lost 5 bases, and 9 bases lay between the germline ends. This CDR3 comprises 12 residues. Here the CDR3 reads CASSPHGETQYF. CDR3 in DNA: TGTGCCAGCAGTCCCCACGGGGAGACCCAGTACTTC.

For the CDR3, the DNA is TGTGCCAGCAGCCGCGTAAGGACAGGGGCTGAAGCTTTCTTT. This codes for CASSRVRTGAEAFF. The chain couples TRBV14 to TRBJ1-1, with 9 bases identical to TRBD1. Looked up from germline, CDR1 is SGHDN and CDR2 is FVKESK. CDR3 size: 14 residues. V shed 4 bases and J 6 bases; nucleotides not matched to a gene: 6. Full variable domain (remainder filled in from reference TRBV14 and TRBJ1-1): EAGVTQFPSHSVIEKGQTVTLRCDPISGHDNLYWYRRVMGKEIKFLLHFVKESKQDESGMPNNRFLAERTGGTYSTLKVQPAELEDSGVYFCASSRVRTGAEAFFGQGTRLTVV.

This chain links TRBV7-9 with TRBJ1-1, with D possibly being TRBD1 (5 bases). Germline V gives CDR1 SEHNR, CDR2 FQNEAQ (reference sequence). The CDR3 sequence is 16 residues long. The germline V and J ends were trimmed by 0 bases and 4 bases, with 15 bases remaining between them. The CDR3 DNA reads TGTGCCAGCAGCTTAGCCCCCCGCGGGGGGGGCACTGAAGCTTTCTTT. Amino acids: CASSLAPRGGGTEAFF.

The sample holds one count of this clone. The CDR3 protein is CASTNRQETGNEKLFF. The DNA for the CDR3 is TGTGCCAGTACTAATAGGCAGGAGACCGGTAATGAAAAACTGTTTTTT. The chain is built from TRBV19 and TRBJ1-4; no clear D gene. This CDR3 is built from 16 residues. V lost 7 bases and J 4 bases, leaving 19 bases between the germline ends. Germline CDR1 and CDR2: LNHDA and SQIVND (reference sequence).

The chain recombines TRBV27 with TRBJ2-1; D gene ambiguous. The germline V and J ends were trimmed by 1 base and 3 bases, with 13 bases remaining between them. This CDR3 contains 16 residues. Germline V gene sequence: CDR1 MNHEY, CDR2 SMNVEV (reference sequence). The DNA of the CDR3 is TGTGCCAGCAGTTTATTCCCAGCGAAGAGCTACAATGAGCAGTTCTTC. Amino acids: CASSLFPAKSYNEQFF.

This clone was seen once. The CDR3 DNA reads TGTGCCAGCAGCGTAGAGGCAGCGGGATTCCCTGAAGCTTTCTTT. As protein: CASSVEAAGFPEAFF. The chain links TRBV9 to TRBJ1-1; D is uncertain. V lost 0 bases, J lost 6 bases, and 15 bases lay in between. Germline V gene lookup returns CDR1 SGDLS and CDR2 YYNGEE. This CDR3 is 15 amino acids long. The whole variable domain, filled in from reference TRBV9 and TRBJ1-1, reads DSGVTQTPKHLITATGQRVTLRCSPRSGDLSVYWYQQSLDQGLQFLIQYYNGEERAKGNILERFSAQQFPDLHSELNLSSLELGDSALYFCASSVEAAGFPEAFFGQGTRLTVV.

This chain links TRBV18 with TRBJ2-7; 9 bases are shared with TRBD1. J was trimmed by 1 base and V by 5 bases; bases with no gene match: 6. The germline CDR1 and CDR2 sequences are KGHSH and LQKENI. This CDR3 is built from 15 residues. CDR3 amino acids: CASSTTGQGSYEQYF. The DNA of the CDR3 is TGTGCCAGCTCAACAACGGGACAGGGATCCTACGAGCAGTACTTC. Together with reference TRBV18 and TRBJ2-7, the CDR3 gives the full variable domain: NAGVMQNPRHLVRRRGQEARLRCSPMKGHSHVYWYRQLPEEGLKFMVYLQKENIIDESGMPKERFSAEFPKEGPSILRIQQVVRGDSAAYFCASSTTGQGSYEQYFGPGTRLTVT.

As for this clone: The junction departs from germline at one end; a sequencing error may be responsible. This sequence joins TRBV15 and TRBJ1-4, with 10 bases matching TRBD1. CDR1 LNHNV and CDR2 YYDKDF come from the germline V gene (reference sequence). This CDR3 is 13 amino acids long. This CDR3 is CATSRDRSDRGLF. Here the CDR3 DNA reads TGTGCCACCAGCAGAGATAGGTCGGACAGGGGGTTGTTT.

The chain joins TRBV7-9 to TRBJ2-7; D is perhaps TRBD1 or TRBD2 (6 bases each). With 5 bases removed from V and 6 bases from J, the gap between germline ends came to 20 bases. The CDR3 consists of 15 residues. The germline V gene has CDR1 SEHNR and CDR2 FQNEAQ (reference sequence). CDR3 DNA sequence: TGTGCCAGCAGCCCCACCCCGGCCAGGGGAGGCGAGCAGTACTTC. Its protein product is CASSPTPARGGEQYF.

The chain has TRBV30 and TRBJ1-6; a possible D gene is TRBD1 (5 bases). Germline V lookup: CDR1 GTSNPN, CDR2 SVGIG (reference sequence). CDR3 size: 17 residues. V was pared by 0 bases and J by 9 bases, with 21 bases between. The CDR3 here is CAWSVAIGAGLGSPLHF. CDR3 DNA sequence: TGTGCCTGGAGTGTAGCAATCGGGGCAGGGCTAGGTTCACCCCTCCACTTT.

The chain joins TRBV7-2 to TRBJ1-1, with D possibly TRBD1 on 5 matching bases. Germline V lookup: CDR1 SGHTA, CDR2 FQGNSA. This CDR3 contains 13 residues. V was cut by 4 bases and J by 3 bases, with 9 bases left in between. The CDR3 loop reads CASSSTRDTEAFF. Written as DNA, the CDR3 is TGTGCCAGCAGCTCGACCAGGGACACTGAAGCTTTCTTT.

V usage is TRBV5-4 and J usage is TRBJ1-1; D is undetermined. The V end lost 4 bases, the J end lost 1 base, and 14 bases lay between the germline ends. Germline V CDR1 and CDR2: SGHNT, YYREEE (reference sequence). The CDR3 extends over 15 amino acids. Here the CDR3 DNA reads TGTGCCAGCAGCCAAAGGACGGAACCGAACACTGAAGCTTTCTTT. This codes for CASSQRTEPNTEAFF. Together with reference TRBV5-4 and TRBJ1-1, the CDR3 gives the full variable domain: ETGVTQSPTHLIKTRGQQVTLRCSSQSGHNTVSWYQQALGQGPQFIFQYYREEENGRGNFPPRFSGLQFPNYSSELNVNALELDDSALYLCASSQRTEPNTEAFFGQGTRLTVV.

V is TRBV28 and J is TRBJ1-2; a possible D gene is TRBD1 (6 bases). The germline V gene has CDR1 MDHEN and CDR2 SYDVKM. Trimming pared 1 base from V and 8 bases from J, leaving 14 bases between. This CDR3 comprises 14 residues. CDR3 DNA: TGTGCCAGCAGTTTATTCTCACAGGGAGGCGGCTACACCTTC. It specifies CASSLFSQGGGYTF.

The genes are TRBV27 and TRBJ1-4, with D unclear. CDR3 length equals 15 residues. Trimming stripped 7 bases from V and 0 bases from J, with 12 bases between. Germline V lookup: CDR1 MNHEY, CDR2 SMNVEV (reference sequence). CDR3 amino acids: CASKDGAATNEKLFF. In DNA, the CDR3 is TGTGCCAGCAAGGACGGAGCTGCAACTAATGAAAAACTGTTTTTT.

The CDR3 spells CASSLNTGELFF. The CDR3 nucleotides are TGTGCCAGCAGCTTAAACACCGGGGAGCTGTTTTTT. The chain carries TRBV7-6 and TRBJ2-2, with no clear D. The CDR3 is 12 amino acids. Trimming removed 2 bases at V and 2 bases at J, with 0 bases between. Germline V gene sequence: CDR1 SGHVS, CDR2 FNYEAQ.

This chain joins TRBV28 and TRBJ1-4; no reliable D call. The V end was cut by 6 bases, the J end by 8 bases, with 13 bases between. Germline V gene lookup returns CDR1 MDHEN and CDR2 SYDVKM. This CDR3 contains 13 residues. CDR3 in amino acids: CASSPSRLEKLFF. The CDR3 DNA reads as TGTGCCAGCAGCCCCAGCCGCTTGGAAAAACTGTTTTTT.

The chain employs TRBV5-1 and TRBJ1-2, with D unclear. Germline CDR1 SGHRS, CDR2 YFSETQ. V was pared by 0 bases and J by 8 bases, with 14 bases between. CDR3 length: 14 residues. For the CDR3, the DNA is TGCGCCAGCAGCTTGGAGGCGGGGAGCTACGGCTACACCTTC. This sequence encodes CASSLEAGSYGYTF. Based on the CDR3 plus reference TRBV5-1 and TRBJ1-2, the full variable domain is KAGVTQTPRYLIKTRGQQVTLSCSPISGHRSVSWYQQTPGQGLQFLFEYFSETQRNKGNFPGRFSGRQFSNSRSEMNVSTLELGDSALYLCASSLEAGSYGYTFGSGTRLTVV.

The V call is TRBV18, the J call TRBJ1-1; TRBD1 is a possible D gene (5 bases). The CDR3 contains 17 residues. Trimming pared 3 bases from V and 0 bases from J, leaving 17 bases between. Germline-derived CDR1 and CDR2 are KGHSH and LQKENI. In DNA form, the CDR3 reads TGTGCCAGCTCACCTCGGGACCTTAGGACGGTGAACACTGAAGCTTTCTTT. This encodes CASSPRDLRTVNTEAFF.

The chain recombines TRBV10-3 with TRBJ1-6; D not resolved. V shed 2 bases and J shed 7 bases, with 9 bases lying between them. This CDR3 comprises 14 residues. The germline V gene has CDR1 ENHRY and CDR2 SYGVKD. For the CDR3, the DNA is TGTGCCATCAGTGAGAGGGCAGCAAATTCACCCCTCCACTTT. It specifies CAISERAANSPLHF.

The genes are TRBV6-4 and TRBJ2-3, with D possibly TRBD2 on 6 matching bases. V dropped 10 bases and J dropped 2 bases, with 34 bases sitting between them. The germline V gene has CDR1 MRHNA and CDR2 SNTAGT. This CDR3 has 20 amino acids. CDR3 nucleotide sequence: TGTGCCAATCCTAAACCGGGGATCTCGGGCCGCGGGGAAGCCACAGATACGCAGTATTTT. This sequence encodes CANPKPGISGRGEATDTQYF.

The chain recombines TRBV15 with TRBJ1-1; D unresolved. V was pared by 5 bases and J by 3 bases, with 16 bases between. Germline CDR1 reads LNHNV; CDR2 reads YYDKDF (reference sequence). The CDR3 has 15 residues. The CDR3 DNA follows: TGTGCCACCAGCTCCAAACAAAGTAGGCACACTGAAGCTTTCTTT. The encoded protein is CATSSKQSRHTEAFF. Using reference TRBV15 and TRBJ1-1 for the parts outside the CDR3, the full variable domain is DAMVIQNPRYQVTQFGKPVTLSCSQTLNHNVMYWYQQKSSQAPKLLFHYYDKDFNNEADTPDNFQSRRPNTSFCFLDIRSPGLGDTAMYLCATSSKQSRHTEAFFGQGTRLTVV.

The chain is built from TRBV7-3 and TRBJ2-7; maybe TRBD2 (6 bases). V was shortened by 0 bases and J by 6 bases, with 9 bases between the two germline ends. The length of the CDR3 is 13 residues. Germline values: CDR1 SGHTA, CDR2 FQGTGA. The CDR3 spells CASSLTLGGEQYF. DNA of the CDR3: TGTGCCAGCAGCTTAACGCTGGGGGGCGAGCAGTACTTC. The whole variable domain, filled in from reference TRBV7-3 and TRBJ2-7, reads GAGVSQTPSNKVTEKGKYVELRCDPISGHTALYWYRQSLGQGPEFLIYFQGTGAADDSGLPNDRFFAVRPEGSVSTLKIQRTERGDSAVYLCASSLTLGGEQYFGPGTRLTVT.

The chain uses TRBV6-4 and TRBJ2-2; 9 bases agree with TRBD2. The CDR3 length is 17 residues. V lost 3 bases and J lost 3; bases outside the gene matches: 8. Germline V gene sequence: CDR1 MRHNA, CDR2 SNTAGT. CDR3 protein: CASSEFSAGGDTGELFF. DNA for the CDR3: TGTGCCAGCAGTGAGTTCTCGGCGGGAGGGGACACCGGGGAGCTGTTTTTT.

The chain is built from TRBV4-2 and TRBJ2-5; D not certain. The V end lost 0 bases, the J end lost 3 bases, and 11 bases lay between the germline ends. The CDR3 extends over 15 amino acids. CDR1 is LGHNA, CDR2 YNFKEQ, per germline. CDR3 nucleotide sequence: TGTGCCAGCAGCCAAGATCTTCCAGGAAAAGAGACCCAGTACTTC. Protein sequence: CASSQDLPGKETQYF.

This clone appeared once. The chain joins TRBV7-8 to TRBJ2-2; 9 bases fit TRBD1. The germline gives CDR1 SGHVS, CDR2 FQNEAQ. The CDR3 spans 13 residues. V lost 3 bases to trimming and J lost 14 bases; unmatched junction nucleotides: 7. The CDR3 spells CASSFKGQGVLFF. CDR3 nucleotides: TGTGCCAGCAGCTTCAAGGGACAGGGTGTTCTGTTTTTT.

V usage is TRBV7-9 and J usage is TRBJ2-7, with a possible D match to TRBD1 (6 bases). CDR3 size: 19 residues. V shed 5 bases and J shed 6 bases, with 32 bases lying between them. CDR1 SEHNR and CDR2 FQNEAQ come from the germline V gene (reference sequence). CDR3 in DNA: TGTGCCAGCAGCGGAGACAGGCCCGGAGCCGGGGTCCTTTGGGGCGAGCAGTACTTC. As protein: CASSGDRPGAGVLWGEQYF.

The chain links TRBV3-1 (or the pseudogene TRBV3-2) to TRBJ2-7; TRBD2 agrees at 12 bases. The CDR3 loop spans 14 amino acids. Germline V gene lookup returns CDR1 LGHDT and CDR2 YNNKEL (reference sequence). J lost 7 bases, V lost 4 bases, and 5 bases had no gene match. The CDR3 sequence is CASSPTSGSGEQYF. CDR3 nucleotides: TGTGCCAGCAGCCCGACTAGCGGGAGTGGTGAGCAGTACTTC.